Each of the 25 T cell receptor beta chains below was sequenced from the same sample in a study of beta chain features in type 1 diabetes. Findings and limits, study-wide: Researchers report that Type 1 diabetes patients had moderately but significantly shorter TCRB CDR3s across all four CD4+ subsets.

Reverse transcribing all isolated RNA meant expressed TCRB transcripts were sequenced. The protocol was immunoSEQ multiplex PCR, while the TCRdb copy is restricted to in-frame clones and leaves out a portion. This repertoire shows some 350,000 clones, 9.6% found once; its top ten account for about 0.64%. These receptors have no known antigen. Sequenced sample: central memory CD4+ T cells from blood. The receptors here all came from a man aged 25-40 years with type 1 diabetes.

The J gene is TRBJ1-6, the V gene TRBV6-1; 7 bases fit TRBD1. The junction had 1 base not matched to a gene; V was cut back by 5 bases and J by 3 bases. Germline V gene lookup returns CDR1 MNHNS and CDR2 SASEGT. CDR3 length: 14 residues. The CDR3 here is CASSRTGYNSPLHF. CDR3 nucleotides: TGTGCCAGCAGTCGGACAGGCTATAATTCACCCCTCCACTTT.

This clone was recorded a few times. The J gene is TRBJ2-7, the V gene TRBV6-1, with 7 bases that match TRBD1. The J segment lost 3 bases and the V segment lost 6 bases, leaving 8 bases of the junction unmatched. Looked up from germline, CDR1 is MNHNS and CDR2 is SASEGT. CDR3 length equals 14 residues. The CDR3 loop is CASRPQGQSYEQYF. In nucleotides, the CDR3 is TGTGCCAGCAGACCACAGGGACAGAGCTACGAGCAGTACTTC.

This chain joins TRBV7-9 and TRBJ2-1; 14 positions agree with TRBD2. CDR3 size: 17 residues. Germline CDR1 and CDR2: SEHNR and FQNEAQ (reference sequence). The V and J ends lost 5 bases and 7 bases, in that order; junction bases with no gene match: 10. The CDR3 DNA reads as TGTGCCAGCAGCCTATCCGGAGGGACTAGCGGGAGTAATGAGCAGTTCTTC. This encodes CASSLSGGTSGSNEQFF.

This clone was seen a handful of times. This chain joins TRBV7-8 and TRBJ2-7; 7 bases are shared with TRBD2. The CDR3 is 19 residues long. The germline CDR1 and CDR2 sequences are SGHVS and FQNEAQ. V dropped 1 base and J dropped 1; count of bases not matched to a gene: 16. The CDR3 loop reads CASSLVFSPAGEVSYEQYF. CDR3 nucleotides: TGTGCCAGCAGCTTAGTTTTCTCCCCGGCGGGAGAGGTTTCCTACGAGCAGTACTTC.

The chain recombines TRBV19 with TRBJ2-1, with 7 bases fitting TRBD2. The length of the CDR3 is 13 residues. J lost 15 bases, V lost 7 bases, and 15 bases had no gene match. Germline CDR1 reads LNHDA; CDR2 reads SQIVND (reference sequence). This CDR3 is CASTKGRDQIGFF. CDR3 coding DNA: TGTGCCAGTACCAAAGGGAGGGATCAAATAGGGTTCTTC.

The chain has TRBV25-1 and TRBJ2-7, with no clear D. This CDR3 spans 16 amino acids. Trimming cost V 5 bases and J 0 bases, with 17 bases left between them. CDR1 and CDR2 from the germline V gene are MGHDK and SYGVNS. The chain's CDR3 is CASSWVWASSSYEQYF. DNA for the CDR3: TGTGCCAGCAGTTGGGTGTGGGCTTCAAGCTCCTACGAGCAGTACTTC.

This clone was seen a few times. The chain joins TRBV6-1 to TRBJ2-7; no clear D. From germline, CDR1 is MNHNS and CDR2 SASEGT. The CDR3 contains 11 residues. The V end was cut by 5 bases, the J end by 6 bases, with 8 bases between. CDR3 sequence (DNA): TGTGCCAGCAGTTACGATCGCGAGCAGTACTTC. Residues: CASSYDREQYF.

This clone was seen many times. The chain carries TRBV10-3 and TRBJ2-1; TRBD2 matches at 15 bases. V gave up 2 bases and J gave up 6 bases; unmatched junction bases: 2. CDR1 ENHRY and CDR2 SYGVKD come from the germline V gene. The CDR3 is 16 amino acids. CDR3 sequence: CAISEPGLAGGNEQFF. CDR3 DNA: TGTGCCATCAGTGAGCCGGGACTAGCGGGAGGCAATGAGCAGTTCTTC.

Concerning this clone: This may stem from a read error, because a much larger clone lies one nucleotide away. Additional DNA sequences in this sample encode the identical CDR3. V and J are TRBV5-5 and TRBJ2-5; the D gene is possibly TRBD2 (6 bases). The CDR3 runs 15 residues. CDR1 and CDR2 from the germline V gene are SGHKS and YYEKEE (reference sequence). Trimming shortened V by 4 bases and J by 1 base, and 14 bases separated the two germline ends. The CDR3 coding sequence is TGTGCCAGCAGCCTGGGAGGAGTCTCCCAAGAGACCCAGTACTTC. This codes for CASSLGGVSQETQYF.

This clone was observed a handful of times. The chain carries TRBV15 and TRBJ1-3; unclear D gene. Per the germline V gene, CDR1 is LNHNV and CDR2 is YYDKDF (reference sequence). This CDR3 comprises 13 residues. With 9 bases removed from V and 0 bases from J, the gap between germline ends came to 9 bases. The CDR3 DNA is TGTGCCACGTTGGCGGGCTCTGGAAACACCATATATTTT. Its translation: CATLAGSGNTIYF.

A few counts support this clone. The V gene is TRBV7-9, the J gene TRBJ2-5; D uncertain. In germline, CDR1 is SEHNR, CDR2 FQNEAQ (reference sequence). V was clipped by 5 bases and J by 5 bases, with 12 bases between them. The CDR3 length is 13 residues. The CDR3 DNA reads TGTGCCAGCAGCCCCCTCGGAATGGAGACCCAGTACTTC. Residues: CASSPLGMETQYF.

This clone has a handful of counts. The CDR3 DNA sequence: TGTGCCAGCAGCTTTCCGTCTAGCGGGATCTATGAGCAGTTCTTC. It translates to CASSFPSSGIYEQFF. The chain uses TRBV11-1 and TRBJ2-1, with 9 bases fitting TRBD2. Losses at the gene ends were 3 bases for V and 8 bases for J; bases not matched to a gene: 8. There are 15 residues in the CDR3. Germline loops: CDR1 SGHAT, CDR2 FQDESV (reference sequence). Full variable domain (remainder filled in from reference TRBV11-1 and TRBJ2-1): EAEVAQSPRYKITEKSQAVAFWCDPISGHATLYWYRQILGQGPELLVQFQDESVVDDSQLPKDRFSAERLKGVDSTLKIQPAELGDSAMYLCASSFPSSGIYEQFFGPGTRLTVL.

This clone has just a few counts. The chain recombines TRBV11-3 with TRBJ2-1; D remains unclear. The germline CDR1 and CDR2 sequences are SGHNT and YENEEA. CDR3 size: 13 residues. Trimming took off 5 bases at V and 4 bases at J, with 9 bases between the two ends. The CDR3 DNA sequence: TGTGCCAGCAGCCTAGTAAAATACAATGAGCAGTTCTTC. Its translation: CASSLVKYNEQFF.

About this clone: Other DNA sequences in the sample encode the same CDR3. V is TRBV7-9 and J is TRBJ1-3; no firm D call. V was cut by 5 bases and J by 2 bases, with 7 bases left in between. CDR1 and CDR2 (germline): SEHNR, FQNEAQ (reference sequence). The CDR3 has 13 amino acids. As DNA, the CDR3 is TGTGCCAGCAGCCTTGACGCTGGAAACACCATATATTTT. Protein sequence: CASSLDAGNTIYF.

This clone occurred many times. CDR3: CATKTDPGTDTQYF. CDR3 nucleotides: TGTGCCACCAAGACCGACCCGGGGACAGATACGCAGTATTTT. The V gene is TRBV5-4, the J gene TRBJ2-3; perhaps TRBD2 as D (5 bases). Per the germline V gene, CDR1 is SGHNT and CDR2 is YYREEE (reference sequence). The CDR3 runs 14 residues. V lost 9 bases and J lost 3, with 17 bases in between. Together with reference TRBV5-4 and TRBJ2-3, the CDR3 gives the full variable domain: ETGVTQSPTHLIKTRGQQVTLRCSSQSGHNTVSWYQQALGQGPQFIFQYYREEENGRGNFPPRFSGLQFPNYSSELNVNALELDDSALYLCATKTDPGTDTQYFGPGTRLTVL.

This clone was observed a few times. The genes are TRBV7-9 and TRBJ2-2; D unclear. The CDR3 is 12 amino acids. V lost 5 bases and J 7 bases, leaving 8 bases between the germline ends. In germline, CDR1 is SEHNR, CDR2 FQNEAQ (reference sequence). The CDR3: CASSPLHGELFF. The CDR3 bases are TGTGCCAGCAGCCCCCTTCACGGGGAGCTGTTTTTT.

This chain connects TRBV5-4 to TRBJ2-3; 7 positions agree with TRBD1. The germline CDR1 and CDR2 sequences are SGHNT and YYREEE (reference sequence). This CDR3 comprises 15 residues. V shed 2 bases and J 0 bases; nucleotides not matched to a gene: 3. The DNA of the CDR3 is TGTGCCAGCAGCTTCCGGACAGGAAGCACAGATACGCAGTATTTT. Translation: CASSFRTGSTDTQYF.

In this sample, this clone turned up many times. Other DNA sequences of this sample code for an identical CDR3. The chain is built from TRBV5-1 and TRBJ1-4; D is uncertain. V was shortened by 0 bases and J by 7 bases, with 10 bases between the two germline ends. This CDR3 comprises 14 residues. In germline, CDR1 is SGHRS, CDR2 YFSETQ. CDR3 amino acids: CASSLDGLGEKLFF. In DNA form, the CDR3 reads TGCGCCAGCAGCTTGGATGGGCTCGGTGAAAAACTGTTTTTT.

The chain has TRBV4-3 and TRBJ1-3; D not certain. V lost 1 base and J 2 bases, leaving 9 bases between the germline ends. This CDR3 contains 15 residues. CDR1 is LGHNA, CDR2 YSLEER, per germline. The CDR3 is CASSQGSAAGNTIYF. Here the CDR3 DNA reads TGCGCCAGCAGCCAAGGTTCCGCGGCTGGAAACACCATATATTTT.

The table lists this clone with many counts. One junction end does not reproduce the germline sequence, and a read error may be involved. This CDR3 reads CASSLAGGRETQYF. As DNA, the CDR3 is TGTGCCAGCAGCCTAGCGGGGGGCCGGGAGACCCAGTACTTC. The chain combines TRBV7-2 with TRBJ2-5; 11 bases align to TRBD2. CDR1 and CDR2 (germline): SGHTA, FQGNSA. The CDR3 has 14 amino acids.

V gene TRBV5-1 combines with J gene TRBJ1-1; D might be TRBD1 (5 bases). The CDR3 is 13 amino acids. The V end lost 2 bases, the J end lost 5 bases, and 10 bases lay between the germline ends. Germline lookup yields CDR1 SGHRS and CDR2 YFSETQ. The CDR3 coding sequence is TGCGCCAGCAGCTTCCTGGGGGGAACTGAAGCTTTCTTT. Protein product: CASSFLGGTEAFF.

The gene calls are TRBV4-2 and TRBJ2-3, with D unresolved. Germline V gives CDR1 LGHNA, CDR2 YNFKEQ. The CDR3 length is 15 residues. V was pared by 0 bases and J by 2 bases, with 9 bases between. CDR3 residues: CASSQEWATTDTQYF. In DNA, the CDR3 is TGTGCCAGCAGCCAAGAATGGGCTACCACAGATACGCAGTATTTT.

The V call is TRBV10-3, the J call TRBJ2-7, with D unclear. Trimming took off 6 bases at V and 7 bases at J, with 13 bases between the two ends. Germline V gene lookup returns CDR1 ENHRY and CDR2 SYGVKD. This CDR3 is built from 12 residues. The CDR3 nucleotides are TGTGCCATCAGCCAGTTTTTTGGGGAGCAGTACTTC. It specifies CAISQFFGEQYF.

This clone was observed many times. Additional DNA sequences in this sample encode the identical CDR3. The rearrangement links TRBV6-5 to TRBJ1-4, with no clear D. Germline V gives CDR1 MNHEY, CDR2 SVGAGI. This CDR3 has 11 residues. The V end lost 6 bases, the J end lost 8 bases, and 7 bases lay between the germline ends. For the CDR3, the DNA is TGTGCCAGCAGACTTCGGGAAAAACTGTTTTTT. As protein: CASRLREKLFF.

This clone was observed a single time. This chain uses TRBV19 with TRBJ2-7, with 8 bases fitting TRBD2. This CDR3 comprises 12 residues. The junction had 1 base not matched to a gene; V was cut back by 6 bases and J by 3 bases. Germline-derived CDR1 and CDR2 are LNHDA and SQIVND (reference sequence). This CDR3 reads CASRSGSYEQYF. Here the CDR3 DNA reads TGTGCCAGTAGAAGCGGGAGCTACGAGCAGTACTTC.